These 4 T cell receptor beta chains originate from one sample sequenced in a study of radiation and T cells in renal cell carcinoma. Measured with immunoSEQ multiplex PCR; TCRdb has only the in-frame clones, and not every one. The data contain approximately 40,000 clones, 82% of them singletons. Time point in this sample: blood 4 weeks post-SBRT, at nephrectomy. Treatment meaning: 15 Gy SBRT to primary tumor, nephrectomy 4 weeks later. Sequencing was performed on blood, taken from a patient whose treatment included radiotherapy and nephrectomy. The receptors shown here come from a woman in her 70s with renal cell carcinoma.

The chain has TRBV5-1 and TRBJ2-2; 8 bases line up with TRBD1. V shed 1 base and J 2 bases; nucleotides not matched to a gene: 1. The length of the CDR3 is 15 residues. The germline CDR1 and CDR2 sequences are SGHRS and YFSETQ. The CDR3 region has the DNA TGCGCCAGCAGCTTGCAGGGGGCTAACACCGGGGAGCTGTTTTTT. Protein sequence: CASSLQGANTGELFF.

The chain carries TRBV6-1 and TRBJ1-1; 7 bases are a match to TRBD1. CDR1 and CDR2 from the germline V gene are MNHNS and SASEGT. This CDR3 is built from 14 residues. V lost 5 bases to trimming and J lost 8 bases; unmatched junction nucleotides: 11. The CDR3 protein is CASSSPTGRGEAFF. Written as DNA, the CDR3 is TGTGCCAGCAGTTCTCCGACAGGGAGAGGGGAAGCTTTCTTT.

The chain carries TRBV7-9 and TRBJ1-5; 9 nucleotides match TRBD1. J was trimmed by 0 bases and V by 4 bases; bases with no gene match: 4. The length of the CDR3 is 16 residues. Germline CDR1 SEHNR, CDR2 FQNEAQ (reference sequence). CDR3 in amino acids: CASSSGTGFSNQPQHF. CDR3 bases: TGTGCCAGCAGCTCCGGGACAGGGTTTAGCAATCAGCCCCAGCATTTT.

This clone was counted once. The rearrangement joins TRBV6-4 to TRBJ2-6, with 12 bases that match TRBD1. J lost 4 bases, V lost 5 bases, and 6 bases had no gene match. Germline V gene lookup returns CDR1 MRHNA and CDR2 SNTAGT. The CDR3 runs 17 residues. In nucleotides, the CDR3 is TGTGCCAGCAGTCCTGGGACAGGGGGCGTAGGGGCCAACGTCCTGACTTTC. Translated, it gives CASSPGTGGVGANVLTF.